One sample yielded the 28 T cell receptor beta chains listed below, sequenced in a study of T cell changes during pregnancy in multiple sclerosis. TCRdb keeps only in-frame clones here, not all; method: immunoSEQ multiplex PCR. Here the sample spans 88,000 or so clones, around 92% being singletons. The starting material was peripheral blood, obtained before pregnancy. The origin of the receptors is a female donor with multiple sclerosis, enrolled in a pregnancy study.

This chain uses TRBV5-4 with TRBJ2-2, with 7 nucleotides matching TRBD2. V dropped 0 bases and J dropped 1; count of bases not matched to a gene: 6. Per the germline V gene, CDR1 is SGHNT and CDR2 is YYREEE (reference sequence). The CDR3 sequence is 17 residues long. The CDR3 loop reads CASSLDGLAGNTGELFF. Written as DNA, the CDR3 is TGTGCCAGCAGCTTGGATGGTTTAGCGGGGAACACCGGGGAGCTGTTTTTT.

V usage is TRBV7-2 and J usage is TRBJ2-2; perhaps TRBD1 as D (5 bases). Germline V gene sequence: CDR1 SGHTA, CDR2 FQGNSA. The V gene lost 1 base and the J gene lost 7 bases, with 16 bases spanning the gap. The CDR3 covers 16 residues. In DNA form, the CDR3 reads TGTGCCAGCAGCTTAGATATGGTGGGGCCGGGCGGGGAGCTGTTTTTT. It specifies CASSLDMVGPGGELFF.

This chain links TRBV9 with TRBJ1-4, with 8 bases that match TRBD1. CDR1 and CDR2 (germline): SGDLS, YYNGEE. The CDR3 is made up of 19 amino acids. Trimming cost V 3 bases and J 2 bases; bases outside gene matches: 15. CDR3 loop: CASSDPLAGGGPTNEKLFF. CDR3 DNA sequence: TGTGCCAGCAGCGACCCTTTAGCAGGGGGCGGCCCGACTAATGAAAAACTGTTTTTT.

This clone was recorded at least ten times. The rearrangement uses TRBV10-1 and TRBJ2-7; D unresolved. This CDR3 is built from 11 residues. The germline V and J ends were trimmed by 3 bases and 7 bases, with 7 bases remaining between them. Germline V gene data show CDR1 as WNHNN and CDR2 as SYGVQD (reference sequence). The CDR3 spells CASSDNLEQYF. DNA for the CDR3: TGCGCCAGCAGTGACAACCTAGAGCAGTACTTC.

The chain joins TRBV2 to TRBJ2-7; maybe TRBD2 (6 bases). Per the germline V gene, CDR1 is SNHLY and CDR2 is FYNNEI. The CDR3 runs 16 residues. V dropped 10 bases and J dropped 2 bases, with 24 bases sitting between them. The CDR3 DNA reads TGTGCCACAAGGTCTGGGGGGACGCTACTTGCCTACGAGCAGTACTTC. As protein: CATRSGGTLLAYEQYF.

The chain recombines TRBV21-1 with TRBJ2-5; TRBD1 was called by the table and not checked on the DNA. TRBV21-1 is a documented pseudogene. The CDR3 totals 15 residues. The CDR3, as DNA: TGTGCCAGCAGCAAGGGGACAGGTGCTCAAGAGACCCAGTACTTC. It encodes CASSKGTGAQETQYF.

This chain joins TRBV6-4 and TRBJ2-3, with TRBD1 identical over 10 bases. Looked up from germline, CDR1 is MRHNA and CDR2 is SNTAGT. The length of the CDR3 is 19 residues. The J segment lost 0 bases and the V segment lost 0 bases, leaving 9 bases of the junction unmatched. The CDR3 DNA sequence: TGTGCCAGCAGTGACTCAAGGACAGGGGGAGTTCGTAGCACAGATACGCAGTATTTT. Its translation: CASSDSRTGGVRSTDTQYF.

This clone was counted once. The V gene is TRBV7-9, the J gene TRBJ1-2; 10 bases fit TRBD1. V shed 2 bases, J shed 6 bases, and the junction held 18 bases outside the gene matches. The CDR3 runs to 19 residues. Germline-derived CDR1 and CDR2 are SEHNR and FQNEAQ (reference sequence). The DNA for the CDR3 is TGTGCCAGCAGCTTACGGGGCCCGGGACAGGGGAAGATTGGGGATGGCTACACCTTC. Translation: CASSLRGPGQGKIGDGYTF.

DNA of the CDR3: TGTGCCAGCAGCTCAACCCGTAGCGGGGATACGGCGTATTTT. Amino acid sequence: CASSSTRSGDTAYF. The chain uses TRBV7-2 and TRBJ2-3; 8 nucleotides match TRBD2. The length of the CDR3 is 14 residues. Germline V gene data show CDR1 as SGHTA and CDR2 as FQGNSA. V lost 4 bases to trimming and J lost 14 bases; unmatched junction nucleotides: 14.

The chain joins TRBV9 to TRBJ2-5, with D possibly TRBD1 on 5 matching bases. Trimming removed 4 bases at V and 3 bases at J, with 13 bases between. Germline lookup yields CDR1 SGDLS and CDR2 YYNGEE. This CDR3 comprises 14 residues. CDR3 in amino acids: CASSPFAGKETQYF. Here the CDR3 DNA reads TGTGCCAGCAGCCCCTTCGCAGGGAAAGAGACCCAGTACTTC.

The chain couples TRBV29-1 to TRBJ2-7; D remains unclear. Deletions cut 3 bases from V and 4 bases from J, with 10 bases between. The CDR3 extends over 12 amino acids. Germline CDR1 and CDR2: SQVTM and ANQGSEA. CDR3 in amino acids: CSVEADNYEQYF. The CDR3 nucleotides read TGCAGCGTTGAGGCTGACAATTACGAGCAGTACTTC.

In the case of this clone: A junction end diverges from the germline sequence, so it may reflect a read error. This chain uses TRBV29-1 with TRBJ2-5, with a tentative D call TRBD1 (5 bases). The CDR3 extends over 15 amino acids. The germline V gene encodes CDR1 SQVTM and CDR2 ANQGSEA. CDR3 amino acids: CSVEMDTHIQEAQYF. Written as DNA, the CDR3 is TGCAGCGTTGAGATGGACACCCACATCCAAGAGGCCCAGTACTTC.

The chain recombines TRBV7-9 with TRBJ1-2, with D maybe TRBD1 (5 bases). CDR1 and CDR2 (germline): SEHNR, FQNEAQ (reference sequence). This CDR3 region has 12 residues. The V gene lost 5 bases and the J gene lost 4 bases, with 8 bases spanning the gap. CDR3 coding DNA: TGTGCCAGCAGCGATGACAGCTATGGCTACACCTTC. Translating it yields CASSDDSYGYTF.

The chain has TRBV5-4 and TRBJ2-3; D unclear. Trimming stripped 4 bases from V and 1 base from J, with 16 bases between. The CDR3 length is 16 residues. Germline V gene lookup returns CDR1 SGHNT and CDR2 YYREEE (reference sequence). The CDR3 DNA reads as TGTGCCAGCAGCCCCGCGGAGCCCCGTGGCACAGATACGCAGTATTTT. As protein: CASSPAEPRGTDTQYF.

This clone was found a few times. The chain carries TRBV10-1 and TRBJ2-7, with 8 bases matching TRBD1. CDR1 and CDR2 (germline): WNHNN, SYGVQD (reference sequence). J gave up 4 bases and V 9 bases, and 8 bases lay outside the gene matches. CDR3 length: 13 residues. The CDR3 region has the DNA TGCGCCAGTTCCAGGGACAGGAATTACGAGCAGTACTTC. Protein product: CASSRDRNYEQYF.

The V and J genes are TRBV9 and TRBJ1-1; a possible D gene is TRBD1 (5 bases). Per the germline V gene, CDR1 is SGDLS and CDR2 is YYNGEE. The CDR3 sequence is 14 residues long. V lost 2 bases and J lost 1, with 9 bases in between. DNA for the CDR3: TGTGCCAGCAGCGTCCTGACAGAGAACACTGAAGCTTTCTTT. Encoded protein: CASSVLTENTEAFF.

The rearrangement links TRBV14 to TRBJ1-2; maybe TRBD1 (5 bases). Trimming stripped 1 base from V and 5 bases from J, with 11 bases between. CDR3 size: 14 residues. CDR1 SGHDN and CDR2 FVKESK come from the germline V gene. The CDR3 is CASSQGQRDYGYTF. Here the CDR3 DNA reads TGTGCCAGCAGCCAAGGACAGCGGGATTATGGCTACACCTTC.

The rearrangement joins TRBV5-8 to TRBJ1-4; TRBD1 matches 9 bases. J was trimmed by 8 bases and V by 7 bases; bases with no gene match: 12. The CDR3 has 15 residues. Germline values: CDR1 SGHTS, CDR2 YDEGEE. DNA of the CDR3: TGTGCCAGCGGGGACACGGGACAGGGAAGAGAAAAACTGTTTTTT. It yields the protein CASGDTGQGREKLFF.

The chain has TRBV11-2 and TRBJ1-5; D is unresolved. V lost 3 bases to trimming and J lost 4 bases, with 13 bases between them. CDR1 is SGHAT, CDR2 FQNNGV, per germline. The CDR3 consists of 15 residues. The CDR3: CASSFLENRNQPQHF. The CDR3 region has the DNA TGTGCCAGCAGCTTCTTAGAGAACCGGAATCAGCCCCAGCATTTT.

The rearrangement joins TRBV6-4 to TRBJ1-2; TRBD1 aligns across 8 bases. Germline values: CDR1 MRHNA, CDR2 SNTAGT. V lost 4 bases and J lost 8; bases outside the gene matches: 3. The CDR3 totals 12 residues. The CDR3 reads CASSGTGSGYTF. CDR3 coding DNA: TGTGCCAGCAGTGGGACAGGGAGCGGCTACACCTTC.

This chain links TRBV15 with TRBJ2-2; the match to TRBD2 covers 8 bases. This CDR3 has 19 amino acids. V was clipped by 6 bases and J by 0 bases; unmatched bases: 15. CDR1 LNHNV and CDR2 YYDKDF come from the germline V gene (reference sequence). This CDR3 is CATSPRIKKRGPNTGELFF. The CDR3, as DNA: TGTGCCACCAGTCCAAGAATCAAAAAGCGGGGGCCGAACACCGGGGAGCTGTTTTTT.

This chain links TRBV2 with TRBJ2-1; 9 bases are a match to TRBD2. After removal of 8 bases from V and 4 bases from J, the junction contained 6 bases not matched to a gene. Germline loops: CDR1 SNHLY, CDR2 FYNNEI. The CDR3 is 14 residues long. The CDR3 here is CASGGGGGYNEQFF. The DNA of the CDR3 is TGTGCCAGCGGGGGCGGGGGGGGATACAATGAGCAGTTCTTC.

V usage is TRBV11-2 and J usage is TRBJ2-7, with TRBD2 matching over 10 bases. With V trimmed by 3 bases and J by 0 bases, 5 bases remained unmatched. Germline CDR1 reads SGHAT; CDR2 reads FQNNGV. This CDR3 is 16 amino acids long. The CDR3, as DNA: TGTGCCAGCAGCTTCATAGCGGGGGGAAGCTCCTACGAGCAGTACTTC. Protein product: CASSFIAGGSSYEQYF. The entire variable domain, with the rest obtained from reference TRBV11-2 and TRBJ2-7, is as follows: EAGVAQSPRYKIIEKRQSVAFWCNPISGHATLYWYQQILGQGPKLLIQFQNNGVVDDSQLPKDRFSAERLKGVDSTLKIQPAKLEDSAVYLCASSFIAGGSSYEQYFGPGTRLTVT.

The rearrangement links TRBV9 to TRBJ2-6; a possible D gene is TRBD1 (6 bases). The CDR3 spans 16 residues. CDR1 and CDR2 from the germline V gene are SGDLS and YYNGEE. The V and J ends lost 1 base and 0 bases respectively, with 8 bases between them. The CDR3 nucleotides read TGTGCCAGCAGCGTAACAGGGTCCTCTGGGGCCAACGTCCTGACTTTC. This translates into CASSVTGSSGANVLTF. The variable domain in full, completed from reference TRBV9 and TRBJ2-6, reads DSGVTQTPKHLITATGQRVTLRCSPRSGDLSVYWYQQSLDQGLQFLIQYYNGEERAKGNILERFSAQQFPDLHSELNLSSLELGDSALYFCASSVTGSSGANVLTFGAGSRLTVL.

Note on this clone: One end of the junction does not line up with germline, which may come from a read error. The J gene is TRBJ1-2, the V gene TRBV9, with 9 bases matching TRBD1. Germline V gene sequence: CDR1 SGDLS, CDR2 YYNGEE. This CDR3 comprises 12 residues. CDR3: CASSVQGTGIIF. As DNA, the CDR3 is TGTGCCAGCAGCGTCCAAGGGACAGGGATTATCTTC.

The gene calls are TRBV7-9 and TRBJ2-3, with D possibly being TRBD1 (6 bases). There are 15 residues in the CDR3. Trimming took off 0 bases at V and 4 bases at J, with 11 bases between the two ends. The germline V gene encodes CDR1 SEHNR and CDR2 FQNEAQ (reference sequence). Here the CDR3 DNA reads TGTGCCAGCAGCTTAGCCTCAGGGGCCCCAGATACGCAGTATTTT. Translating it yields CASSLASGAPDTQYF.

The rearrangement joins TRBV27 to TRBJ2-7; 7 nucleotides line up with TRBD1. The CDR3 contains 15 residues. Germline V CDR1 and CDR2: MNHEY, SMNVEV (reference sequence). V lost 8 bases and J lost 2; bases outside the gene matches: 12. The CDR3 region is CASVPSGTVTYEQYF. CDR3 bases: TGTGCCAGCGTCCCCTCCGGGACAGTTACCTACGAGCAGTACTTC.

This clone has just one count. The chain recombines TRBV6-5 with TRBJ2-4, with D possibly being TRBD1 (5 bases). This CDR3 region has 13 residues. The V end was cut by 7 bases, the J end by 0 bases, with 7 bases between. Germline V lookup: CDR1 MNHEY, CDR2 SVGAGI. The CDR3 DNA sequence: TGTGCCAGCATGGGGCTAGCCAAAAACATTCAGTACTTC. Residues: CASMGLAKNIQYF.